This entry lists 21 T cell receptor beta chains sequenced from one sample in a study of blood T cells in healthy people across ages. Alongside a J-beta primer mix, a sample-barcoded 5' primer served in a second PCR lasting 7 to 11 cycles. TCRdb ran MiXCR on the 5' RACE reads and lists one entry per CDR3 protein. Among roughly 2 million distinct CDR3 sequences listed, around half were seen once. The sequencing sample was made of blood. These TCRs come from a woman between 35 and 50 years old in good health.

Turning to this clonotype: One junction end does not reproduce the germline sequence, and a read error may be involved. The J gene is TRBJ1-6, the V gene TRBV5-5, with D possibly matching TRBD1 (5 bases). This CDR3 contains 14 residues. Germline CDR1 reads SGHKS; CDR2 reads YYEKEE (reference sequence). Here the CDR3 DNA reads TGTGCCAGCAGCCACCGGGACGGGAATTCACCCCCCCACTTT. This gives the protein CASSHRDGNSPPHF.

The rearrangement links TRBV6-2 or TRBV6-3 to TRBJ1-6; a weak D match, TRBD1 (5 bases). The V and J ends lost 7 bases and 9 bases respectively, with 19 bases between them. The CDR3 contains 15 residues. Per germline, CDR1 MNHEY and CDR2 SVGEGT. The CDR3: CASNPWSRARSPLHF. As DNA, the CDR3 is TGTGCCAGCAACCCATGGAGCAGGGCACGTTCACCCCTCCACTTT.

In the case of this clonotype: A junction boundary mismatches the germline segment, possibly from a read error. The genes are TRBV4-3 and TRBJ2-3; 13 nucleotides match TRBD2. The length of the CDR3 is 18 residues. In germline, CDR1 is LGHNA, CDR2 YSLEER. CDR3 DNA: TGCGCCAGCAGCCCACGGACTAGCGGGGGTCATAGCACAGATACGCAGTGTTTT. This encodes CASSPRTSGGHSTDTQCF.

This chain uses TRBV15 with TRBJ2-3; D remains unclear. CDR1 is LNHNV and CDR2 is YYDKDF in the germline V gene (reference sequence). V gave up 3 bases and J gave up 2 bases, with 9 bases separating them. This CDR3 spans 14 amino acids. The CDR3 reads CATSSRGYTDTQYF. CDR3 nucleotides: TGTGCCACCAGCAGTCGTGGTTACACAGATACGCAGTATTTT.

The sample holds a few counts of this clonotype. CDR3 in amino acids: CASSPDRVVDRGYTF. CDR3 sequence (DNA): TGTGCCAGCAGTCCCGACAGGGTGGTTGATCGTGGCTACACCTTC. This rearrangement joins TRBV28 to TRBJ1-2; TRBD1 matches 7 bases. The CDR3 spans 15 residues. V was clipped by 5 bases and J by 7 bases; unmatched bases: 13. Looked up from germline, CDR1 is MDHEN and CDR2 is SYDVKM.

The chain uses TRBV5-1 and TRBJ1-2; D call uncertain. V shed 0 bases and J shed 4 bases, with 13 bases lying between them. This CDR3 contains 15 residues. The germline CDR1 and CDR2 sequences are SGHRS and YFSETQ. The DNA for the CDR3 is TGCGCCAGCAGCTTGGATTCATCCAGCTTCTATGGCTACACCTTC. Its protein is CASSLDSSSFYGYTF.

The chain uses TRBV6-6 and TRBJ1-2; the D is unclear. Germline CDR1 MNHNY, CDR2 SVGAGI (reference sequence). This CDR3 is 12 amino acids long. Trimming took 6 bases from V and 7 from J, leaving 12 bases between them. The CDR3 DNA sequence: TGTGCCAGCAGGTACAGAGATGGTGGCTACACCTTC. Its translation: CASRYRDGGYTF.

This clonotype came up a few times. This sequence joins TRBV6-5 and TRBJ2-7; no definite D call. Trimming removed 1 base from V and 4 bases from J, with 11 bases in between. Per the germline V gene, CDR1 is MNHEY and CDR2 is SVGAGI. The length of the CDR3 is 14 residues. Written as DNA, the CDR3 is TGTGCCAGCAGTTACTTGACACGGACGTACGAGCAGTACTTC. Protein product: CASSYLTRTYEQYF.

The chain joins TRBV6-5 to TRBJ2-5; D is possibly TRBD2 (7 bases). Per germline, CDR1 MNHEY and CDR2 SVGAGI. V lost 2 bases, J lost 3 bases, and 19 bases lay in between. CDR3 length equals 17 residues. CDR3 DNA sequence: TGTGCCAGCAGTTACAATGTAATAGGGGGAGGGAAAGAGACCCAGTACTTC. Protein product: CASSYNVIGGGKETQYF.

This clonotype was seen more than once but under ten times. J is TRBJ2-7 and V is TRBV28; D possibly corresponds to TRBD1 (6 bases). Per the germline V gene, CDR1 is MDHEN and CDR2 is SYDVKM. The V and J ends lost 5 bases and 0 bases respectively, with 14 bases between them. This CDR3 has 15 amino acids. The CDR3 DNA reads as TGTGCCAGCAGTGAGACAGGTTACAGCTCCTACGAGCAGTACTTC. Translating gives CASSETGYSSYEQYF.

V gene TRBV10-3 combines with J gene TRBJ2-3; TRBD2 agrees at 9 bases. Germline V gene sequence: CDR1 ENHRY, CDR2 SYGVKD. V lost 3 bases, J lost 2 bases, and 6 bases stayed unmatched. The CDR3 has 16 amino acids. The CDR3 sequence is CAISELAGALTDTQYF. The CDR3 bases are TGTGCCATCAGTGAACTAGCGGGTGCCCTCACAGATACGCAGTATTTT.

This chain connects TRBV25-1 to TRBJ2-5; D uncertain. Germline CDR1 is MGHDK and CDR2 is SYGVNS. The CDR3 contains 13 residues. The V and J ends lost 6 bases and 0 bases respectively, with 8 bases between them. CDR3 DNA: TGTGCCAGCAGGTCTCAGGACCAAGAGACCCAGTACTTC. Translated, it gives CASRSQDQETQYF.

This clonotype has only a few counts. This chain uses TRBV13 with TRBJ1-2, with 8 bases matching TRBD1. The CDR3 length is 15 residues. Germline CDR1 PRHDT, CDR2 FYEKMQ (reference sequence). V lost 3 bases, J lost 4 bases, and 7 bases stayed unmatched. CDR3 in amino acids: CASSLTGEKAYGYTF. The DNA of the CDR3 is TGTGCCAGCAGCTTGACAGGGGAGAAAGCCTATGGCTACACCTTC.

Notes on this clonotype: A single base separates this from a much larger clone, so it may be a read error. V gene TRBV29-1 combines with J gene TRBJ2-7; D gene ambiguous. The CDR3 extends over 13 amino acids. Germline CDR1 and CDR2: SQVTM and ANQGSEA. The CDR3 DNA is TGCAACGTTGAATCGCCAGGTACTTACGAGCAGTACTTC. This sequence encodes CNVESPGTYEQYF.

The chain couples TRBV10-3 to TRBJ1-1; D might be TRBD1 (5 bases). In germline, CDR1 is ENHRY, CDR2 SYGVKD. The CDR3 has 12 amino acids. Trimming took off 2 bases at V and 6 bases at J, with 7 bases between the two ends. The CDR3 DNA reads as TGTGCCATCAGTGAGACAGGCGCTGAAGCTTTCTTT. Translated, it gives CAISETGAEAFF.

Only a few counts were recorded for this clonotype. The CDR3 here is CASSPREDPYGYTF. CDR3 coding DNA: TGTGCCAGCAGCCCCCGGGAGGATCCCTATGGCTACACCTTC. The chain is built from TRBV11-1 and TRBJ1-2; D is unresolved. Trimming shortened V by 5 bases and J by 4 bases, and 14 bases separated the two germline ends. Germline CDR1 and CDR2: SGHAT and FQDESV (reference sequence). There are 14 residues in the CDR3.

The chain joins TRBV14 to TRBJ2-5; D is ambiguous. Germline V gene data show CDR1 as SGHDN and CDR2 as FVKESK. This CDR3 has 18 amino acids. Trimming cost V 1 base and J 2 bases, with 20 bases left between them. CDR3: CASSQVFPRQVGQETQYF. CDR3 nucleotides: TGTGCCAGCAGCCAAGTTTTCCCTAGACAAGTTGGGCAAGAGACCCAGTACTTC.

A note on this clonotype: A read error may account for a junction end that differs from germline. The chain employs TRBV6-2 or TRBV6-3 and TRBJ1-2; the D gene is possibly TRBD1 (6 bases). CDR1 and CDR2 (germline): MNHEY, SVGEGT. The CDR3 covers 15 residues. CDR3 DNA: TGTGCCAGCAGTTACGGACAGTCATTGATCTATGACTACACCTTC. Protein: CASSYGQSLIYDYTF.

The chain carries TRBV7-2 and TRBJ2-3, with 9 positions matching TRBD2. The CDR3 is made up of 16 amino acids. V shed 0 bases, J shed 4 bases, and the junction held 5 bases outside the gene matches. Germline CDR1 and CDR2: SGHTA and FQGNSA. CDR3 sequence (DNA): TGTGCCAGCAGCTTAGCGCGTGCGGGGGGGTCAGATACGCAGTATTTT. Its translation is CASSLARAGGSDTQYF.

The CDR3 here is CASRSQGQGNGYTF. In DNA form, the CDR3 reads TGTGCCAGCAGATCCCAGGGACAGGGGAATGGCTACACCTTC. The V call is TRBV12-3 or TRBV12-4, the J call TRBJ1-2; 10 nucleotides agree with TRBD1. Germline trimming cut 6 bases from V and 6 bases from J; bases unmatched to any gene: 7. This CDR3 contains 14 residues.

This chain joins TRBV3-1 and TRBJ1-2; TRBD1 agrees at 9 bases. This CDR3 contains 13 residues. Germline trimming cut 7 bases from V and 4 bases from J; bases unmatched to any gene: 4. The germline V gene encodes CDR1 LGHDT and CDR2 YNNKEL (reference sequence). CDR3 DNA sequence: TGTGCCAGCACCCAGGACAGGGGCTATGGCTACACCTTC. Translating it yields CASTQDRGYGYTF.